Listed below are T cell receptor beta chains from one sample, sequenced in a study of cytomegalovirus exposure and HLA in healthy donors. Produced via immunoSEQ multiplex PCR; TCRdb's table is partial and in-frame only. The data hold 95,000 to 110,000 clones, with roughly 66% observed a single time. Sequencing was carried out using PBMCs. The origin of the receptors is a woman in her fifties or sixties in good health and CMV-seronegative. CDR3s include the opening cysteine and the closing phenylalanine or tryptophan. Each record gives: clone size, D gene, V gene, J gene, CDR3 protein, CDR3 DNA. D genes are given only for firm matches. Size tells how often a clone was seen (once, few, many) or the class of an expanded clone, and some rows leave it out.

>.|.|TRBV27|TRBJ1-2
CASSAGYRSYGYTF
TGTGCCAGCAGTGCAGGGTATAGGAGCTATGGCTACACCTTC
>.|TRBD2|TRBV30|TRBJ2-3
CAWTGGGRDTQYF
TGTGCCTGGACAGGCGGGGGGAGGGATACGCAGTATTTT
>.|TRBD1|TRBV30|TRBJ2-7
CAWGQGATWSYEQYF
TGTGCCTGGGGACAGGGGGCTACCTGGTCCTACGAGCAGTACTTC
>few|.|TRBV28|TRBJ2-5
CASSLKGEGETQYF
TGTGCCAGCAGCCTGAAGGGGGAGGGAGAGACCCAGTACTTC
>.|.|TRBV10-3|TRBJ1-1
CASRSGGRTEAFF
TGTGCCTCTCGCTCGGGGGGAAGGACTGAAGCTTTCTTT
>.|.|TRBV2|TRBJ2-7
CASSTDSYEQYF
TGTGCCAGCAGTACGGACAGCTACGAGCAGTACTTC
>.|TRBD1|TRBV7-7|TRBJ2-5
CASSQGPGTGWSFGQETQYF
TGTGCCAGCAGCCAGGGCCCCGGGACAGGGTGGAGTTTCGGACAAGAGACCCAGTACTTC
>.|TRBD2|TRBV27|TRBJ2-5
CASRPSGSGETQYF
TGTGCCAGCAGACCCAGCGGGAGTGGAGAGACCCAGTACTTC
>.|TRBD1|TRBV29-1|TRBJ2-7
CSVGKSGGVRSYEQYF
TGCAGCGTGGGGAAGTCAGGGGGCGTTCGATCCTACGAGCAGTACTTC
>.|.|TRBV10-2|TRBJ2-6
CASSEHGQAYSGANVLTF
TGCGCCAGCAGTGAGCATGGGCAGGCCTACTCTGGGGCCAACGTCCTGACTTTC
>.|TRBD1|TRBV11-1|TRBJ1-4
CASSRDRANEKLFF
TGTGCCAGCAGCCGGGACAGGGCCAATGAAAAACTGTTTTTT
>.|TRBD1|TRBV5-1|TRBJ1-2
CASSQGGDYGYTF
TGCGCCAGCAGCCAGGGGGGCGACTATGGCTACACCTTC
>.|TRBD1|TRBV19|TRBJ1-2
CASSPRTGSAGAYGYTF
TGTGCCAGTAGTCCCAGGACAGGGAGCGCTGGAGCCTATGGCTACACCTTC
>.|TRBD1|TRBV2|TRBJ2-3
CARLRQGFADTQYF
TGTGCCAGGCTAAGACAGGGGTTCGCAGATACGCAGTATTTT
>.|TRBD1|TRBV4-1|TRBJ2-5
CASSQDARQGQETQYF
TGCGCCAGCAGCCAAGATGCTAGACAGGGGCAAGAGACCCAGTACTTC
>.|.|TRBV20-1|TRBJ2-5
CSAYNQETQYF
TGCAGTGCTTATAACCAAGAGACCCAGTACTTC
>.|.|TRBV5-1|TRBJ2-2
CASSLRAGYSTGELFF
TGCGCCAGCAGCTTGCGGGCGGGGTATTCCACCGGGGAGCTGTTTTTT
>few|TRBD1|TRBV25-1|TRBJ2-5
CASSARDRGPPYF
TGTGCCAGCAGTGCCCGGGACAGGGGGCCTCCGTACTTC
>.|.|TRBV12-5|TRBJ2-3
CASGHQKGGSSTDTQYF
TGTGCTAGTGGTCACCAGAAAGGGGGATCCAGCACAGATACGCAGTATTTT
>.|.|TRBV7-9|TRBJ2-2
CASSLAPYSSGELFF
TGTGCCAGCAGCTTAGCGCCCTACTCTTCGGGGGAGCTGTTTTTT
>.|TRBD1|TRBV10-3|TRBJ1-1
CAITRDRDLTEAFF
TGTGCCATCACCCGGGACAGGGATCTCACTGAAGCTTTCTTT
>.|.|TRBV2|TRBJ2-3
CASSAQGADTQYF
TGTGCCAGCAGTGCACAGGGTGCAGATACGCAGTATTTT
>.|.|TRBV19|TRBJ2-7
CASSIRGDSYEQYF
TGTGCCAGTAGTATAAGGGGGGACAGCTACGAGCAGTACTTC
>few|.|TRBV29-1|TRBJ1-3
CSAILDRAGNTIYF
TGCAGCGCCATCTTGGACAGAGCTGGAAACACCATATATTTT
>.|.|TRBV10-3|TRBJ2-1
CAISSTGNEQFF
TGTGCCATCAGTTCGACTGGCAATGAGCAGTTCTTC
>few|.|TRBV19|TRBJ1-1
CASSSTVLHMNTEAFF
TGTGCCAGTAGCTCGACAGTCCTACACATGAACACTGAAGCTTTCTTT
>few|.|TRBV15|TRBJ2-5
CATSRGGGPIQETQYF
TGTGCCACCAGCAGAGGGGGCGGACCGATCCAAGAGACCCAGTACTTC
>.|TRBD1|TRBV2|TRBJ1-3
CASSRGQQKRGNTIYF
TGTGCCAGCAGTCGGGGACAGCAAAAACGTGGAAACACCATATATTTT
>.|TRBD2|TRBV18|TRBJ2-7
CASSPPGTITYEQYF
TGTGCCAGCTCACCACCCGGGACTATTACCTACGAGCAGTACTTC
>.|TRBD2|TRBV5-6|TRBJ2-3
CASSVGTSGRAGTQYF
TGTGCCAGCAGCGTCGGGACTAGCGGGAGGGCTGGTACGCAGTATTTT
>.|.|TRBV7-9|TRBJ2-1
CASSSWEEFF
TGTGCCAGCAGCTCCTGGGAGGAGTTCTTC
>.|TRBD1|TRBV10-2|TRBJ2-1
CARSSTGTGANEQFF
TGCGCCAGATCATCAACCGGGACAGGGGCCAATGAGCAGTTCTTC
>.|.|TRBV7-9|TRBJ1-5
CASSLGRDQPQHF
TGTGCCAGCAGCTTAGGACGGGATCAGCCCCAGCATTTT
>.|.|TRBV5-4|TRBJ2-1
CASSLEPRVRNEQFF
TGTGCCAGCAGCTTGGAGCCCAGGGTAAGAAACGAGCAGTTCTTC
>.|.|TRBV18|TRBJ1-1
CASSPGSRGVNTEAFF
TGTGCCAGCTCACCTGGGTCCAGGGGAGTAAACACTGAAGCTTTCTTT
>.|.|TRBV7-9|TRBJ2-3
CASSIGQLSTDTQYF
TGTGCCAGCAGCATAGGACAGCTCAGCACAGATACGCAGTATTTT
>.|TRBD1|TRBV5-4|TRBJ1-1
CASSPRQGYATEAFF
TGTGCCAGCAGCCCCAGACAGGGTTATGCGACTGAAGCTTTCTTT
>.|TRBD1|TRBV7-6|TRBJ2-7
CASSANRGYEQYF
TGTGCCAGCAGCGCCAACAGGGGATACGAGCAGTACTTC
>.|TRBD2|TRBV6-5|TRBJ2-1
CASSYIAGGAEQFF
TGTGCCAGCAGTTACATAGCGGGGGGAGCTGAGCAGTTCTTC
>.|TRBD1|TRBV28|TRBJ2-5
CASRGQPLGQETQYF
TGTGCCAGCAGGGGACAGCCCCTGGGCCAAGAGACCCAGTACTTC
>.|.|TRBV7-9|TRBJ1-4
CASSLARQGSEKLFF
TGTGCCAGCAGCTTAGCGCGTCAGGGTAGTGAAAAACTGTTTTTT